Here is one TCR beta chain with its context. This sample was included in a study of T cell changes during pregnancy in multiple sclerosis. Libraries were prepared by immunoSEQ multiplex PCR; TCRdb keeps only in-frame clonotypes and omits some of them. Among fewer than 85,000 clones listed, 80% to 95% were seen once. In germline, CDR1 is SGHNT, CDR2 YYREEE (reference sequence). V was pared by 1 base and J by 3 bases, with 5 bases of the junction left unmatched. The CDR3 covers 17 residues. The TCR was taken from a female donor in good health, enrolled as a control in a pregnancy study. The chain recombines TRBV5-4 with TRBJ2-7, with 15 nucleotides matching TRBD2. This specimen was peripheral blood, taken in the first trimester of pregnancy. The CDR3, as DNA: TGTGCCAGCAGCTTGTGGACTAGCGGGAGGGTCCACTACGAGCAGTACTTC. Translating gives CASSLWTSGRVHYEQYF.